Reported below is one TCR beta chain. What it binds is unknown. These data come from a study of shared clonotypes between healthy human individuals. Study-level points and caveats: Across four donors, naive CD4 shared 5% to 5.5%, naive CD8 around 4%, memory CD4 roughly 2.1%, memory CD8 0.4% to 0.5%.

Each cell subset's genomic DNA was divided evenly among several immunoSEQ plates. Some clones are missing from TCRdb's copy, which holds only in-frame ones; the method was immunoSEQ multiplex PCR. The data contain 2 million to 2.5 million clones, approximately 95% of them singletons. The sample taken for sequencing was naive CD4+ T cells from PBMCs. The subset denotes: CD45RA+ positively selected. This clonotype was sampled from a man aged 18 to 30 in good health. Some clones in this sample may be carry-over from other donors' samples.

The CDR3 DNA reads TGTGCCAGCAGCCCGAGCGGGGCATACAATGAGCAGTTCTTC. Amino acids: CASSPSGAYNEQFF. J is TRBJ2-1 and V is TRBV9, with 7 bases that match TRBD2. This CDR3 has 14 amino acids. Germline V gives CDR1 SGDLS, CDR2 YYNGEE. J gave up 4 bases and V 4 bases, and 5 bases lay outside the gene matches.